Presented here are 23 T cell receptor beta chains from one specimen sequenced in a study of beta chain features in type 1 diabetes (dated by TCRdb to the late 2010s). Library creation used the immunoSEQ multiplex PCR assay. The entire amount of isolated RNA was reverse transcribed using the High Capacity cDNA Reverse Transcription Kit, so the sequenced TCRB transcripts were expressed ones. TCRdb stores this immuneACCESS table with in-frame sequences only. Part of the clones is absent; in the studies checked, under half of the shortfall reflects unresolved V genes, and no reason is known for the rest. This sample holds 150,000 to 200,000 clones; about an eighth were observed only once. The top ten constitute less than 0.7% of the sample. The sample taken for sequencing was central memory CD4+ T cells from blood. These receptor sequences come from a woman aged 18-29 years in good health.

In this sample, this clone turned up a few times. V and J are TRBV18 and TRBJ2-5; D unclear. Germline V gene sequence: CDR1 KGHSH, CDR2 LQKENI. This CDR3 comprises 13 residues. V shed 5 bases and J shed 7 bases, with 14 bases lying between them. The CDR3 DNA follows: TGTGCCAGCTCAGAGAGGAATCGAGGGACCCAGTACTTC. Encoded protein: CASSERNRGTQYF.

This clone was observed a few times. The chain has TRBV30 and TRBJ2-7; 10 nucleotides align to TRBD2. Trimming removed 3 bases from V and 0 bases from J; junction bases left unmatched: 2. The CDR3 has 14 residues. CDR1 is GTSNPN, CDR2 SVGIG, per germline (reference sequence). CDR3 DNA: TGTGCCTGGAGGTCTAGCGGGAGCTCCTACGAGCAGTACTTC. Residues: CAWRSSGSSYEQYF.

V usage is TRBV29-1 and J usage is TRBJ1-5, with TRBD1 as a possible D gene (6 bases). The CDR3 totals 13 residues. Trimming cost V 4 bases and J 6 bases, with 13 bases left between them. Germline CDR1 SQVTM, CDR2 ANQGSEA. CDR3 amino acids: CSVAGGAGQPQHF. CDR3 in DNA: TGCAGCGTTGCCGGGGGGGCCGGTCAGCCCCAGCATTTT.

This clone appeared a few times. The chain employs TRBV18 and TRBJ2-5, with 7 positions matching TRBD1. The J call may not be correct, given that the DNA end is closer to TRBJ2-7. This CDR3 comprises 13 residues. Germline-derived CDR1 and CDR2 are KGHSH and LQKENI. CDR3 loop: CASSDRETYEQYF. DNA for the CDR3: TGTGCCAGCTCTGACAGGGAGACCTACGAGCAGTACTTC.

CDR3 in amino acids: CAWSVQLSKTASTDTQYF. For the CDR3, the DNA is TGTGCCTGGAGTGTCCAACTTTCTAAAACAGCTAGCACAGATACGCAGTATTTT. This chain links TRBV30 with TRBJ2-3, with D uncertain. The CDR3 sequence is 18 residues long. Trimming took off 0 bases at V and 0 bases at J, with 19 bases between the two ends. The V gene's germline CDR1 is GTSNPN and CDR2 SVGIG (reference sequence).

This clone was counted between two and nine times. V and J are TRBV30 and TRBJ1-2; D is undetermined. V was clipped by 7 bases and J by 4 bases, with 10 bases between them. The CDR3 consists of 11 residues. Per germline, CDR1 GTSNPN and CDR2 SVGIG (reference sequence). CDR3 in DNA: TGTGCCTCCCACAGCTCCTATGGCTACACCTTC. Residues: CASHSSYGYTF. Variable domain in full (rest from reference TRBV30 and TRBJ1-2): SQTIHQWPATLVQPVGSPLSLECTVEGTSNPNLYWYRQAAGRGLQLLFYSVGIGQISSEVPQNLSASRPQDRQFILSSKKLLLSDSGFYLCASHSSYGYTFGSGTRLTVV.

This clone was recorded a few times. The chain links TRBV10-3 to TRBJ1-5; D may be TRBD1 (5 bases). V was clipped by 3 bases and J by 7 bases, with 16 bases between them. CDR1 is ENHRY and CDR2 is SYGVKD in the germline V gene. The CDR3 is made up of 15 amino acids. CDR3 sequence: CAISDGMAGPQPQHF. The CDR3, as DNA: TGTGCCATCAGTGATGGCATGGCAGGGCCCCAGCCCCAGCATTTT.

This chain links TRBV7-9 with TRBJ2-3, with a possible D match to TRBD2 (6 bases). This CDR3 has 16 residues. Trimming removed 7 bases at V and 5 bases at J, with 22 bases between. Germline values: CDR1 SEHNR, CDR2 FQNEAQ (reference sequence). The CDR3 sequence is CASILSRGNLGDTQYF. CDR3 nucleotide sequence: TGTGCCAGCATCCTGTCACGGGGGAATCTAGGAGATACGCAGTATTTT. Full variable domain (rest looked up from reference TRBV7-9 and TRBJ2-3): DTGVSQNPRHKITKRGQNVTFRCDPISEHNRLYWYRQTLGQGPEFLTYFQNEAQLEKSRLLSDRFSAERPKGSFSTLEIQRTEQGDSAMYLCASILSRGNLGDTQYFGPGTRLTVL.

V gene TRBV29-1 combines with J gene TRBJ1-1; perhaps TRBD1 as D (5 bases). The V end was cut by 5 bases, the J end by 0 bases, with 7 bases between. The germline CDR1 and CDR2 sequences are SQVTM and ANQGSEA. The CDR3 extends over 12 amino acids. CDR3: CSVRTMNTEAFF. The DNA for the CDR3 is TGCAGCGTTAGGACAATGAACACTGAAGCTTTCTTT. Combining the CDR3 with reference TRBV29-1 and TRBJ1-1 gives the whole variable domain SAVISQKPSRDICQRGTSLTIQCQVDSQVTMMFWYRQQPGQSLTLIATANQGSEATYESGFVIDKFPISRPNLTFSTLTVSNMSPEDSSIYLCSVRTMNTEAFFGQGTRLTVV.

V gene TRBV6-5 combines with J gene TRBJ1-1, with 10 bases fitting TRBD1. CDR3 length equals 15 residues. In germline, CDR1 is MNHEY, CDR2 SVGAGI. The V gene end was trimmed by 5 bases and the J gene end by 1 base; junction bases not matched to a gene: 4. The CDR3 protein is CASSKGQGTNTEAFF. The CDR3 nucleotides are TGTGCCAGCAGTAAGGGACAGGGGACGAACACTGAAGCTTTCTTT.

This clone appeared a few times. V gene TRBV11-2 combines with J gene TRBJ2-1; 7 nucleotides agree with TRBD2. The J segment lost 4 bases and the V segment lost 0 bases, leaving 3 bases of the junction unmatched. The CDR3 spans 15 residues. Germline assignment: CDR1 SGHAT and CDR2 FQNNGV. CDR3 residues: CASSLEGGGYNEQFF. Here the CDR3 DNA reads TGTGCCAGCAGCTTAGAAGGCGGGGGTTACAATGAGCAGTTCTTC.

This clone was counted between two and nine times. The V and J genes are TRBV9 and TRBJ2-3, with 12 bases lining up with TRBD2. After removal of 4 bases from V and 0 bases from J, the junction contained 6 bases not matched to a gene. The CDR3 covers 17 residues. The germline V gene encodes CDR1 SGDLS and CDR2 YYNGEE. CDR3 bases: TGTGCCAGCAGCCCTAGCGGGAGGGCCCCGAGCACAGATACGCAGTATTTT. Encoded protein: CASSPSGRAPSTDTQYF.

Only a few counts were recorded for this clone. The chain combines TRBV14 with TRBJ2-2; D remains unclear. CDR3 size: 13 residues. The V and J ends lost 2 bases and 5 bases respectively, with 6 bases between them. The germline V gene encodes CDR1 SGHDN and CDR2 FVKESK. The CDR3 protein is CASSQSRTGELFF. CDR3 nucleotide sequence: TGTGCCAGCAGCCAATCTAGGACCGGGGAGCTGTTTTTT. The full variable domain, completed using reference TRBV14 and TRBJ2-2, is EAGVTQFPSHSVIEKGQTVTLRCDPISGHDNLYWYRRVMGKEIKFLLHFVKESKQDESGMPNNRFLAERTGGTYSTLKVQPAELEDSGVYFCASSQSRTGELFFGEGSRLTVL.

This clone was seen only a few times. CDR3 sequence (DNA): TGTGCCAGCAGTAAAACGCTAGCAGCTGAGCAGTTCTTC. It yields the protein CASSKTLAAEQFF. The chain carries TRBV6-1 and TRBJ2-1; D may be TRBD2 (5 bases). This CDR3 is 13 amino acids long. V was pared by 5 bases and J by 9 bases, with 14 bases between. Germline V gives CDR1 MNHNS, CDR2 SASEGT.

A few counts support this clone. The CDR3 bases are TGTGCCAGCAGCTGGCGGGACTCATCTTACGAGCAGTACTTC. Translated, it gives CASSWRDSSYEQYF. V usage is TRBV11-2 and J usage is TRBJ2-7, with TRBD2 as a possible D gene (6 bases). V lost 4 bases and J 4 bases, leaving 14 bases between the germline ends. The germline CDR1 and CDR2 sequences are SGHAT and FQNNGV. CDR3 length: 14 amino acids.

The chain recombines TRBV10-3 with TRBJ2-7, with 9 bases lining up with TRBD1. Germline assignment: CDR1 ENHRY and CDR2 SYGVKD. With 7 bases clipped from V and 4 bases from J, the junction kept 5 bases outside the gene matches. The CDR3 runs 13 residues. As DNA, the CDR3 is TGTGCCATCAACCCGGGACAGGGATACGAGCAGTACTTC. It translates to CAINPGQGYEQYF.

In this sample, this clone turned up a few times. This chain links TRBV29-1 with TRBJ2-7, with D hard to call. Germline V gene data show CDR1 as SQVTM and CDR2 as ANQGSEA. The CDR3 covers 12 residues. Trimming took off 5 bases at V and 7 bases at J, with 15 bases between the two ends. The CDR3 is CSVRVVGVEQYF. In DNA form, the CDR3 reads TGCAGCGTTCGGGTAGTAGGCGTGGAGCAGTACTTC.

This clone was found a few times. This chain uses TRBV7-9 with TRBJ2-5; D uncertain. Germline lookup yields CDR1 SEHNR and CDR2 FQNEAQ (reference sequence). CDR3 length equals 13 residues. Trimming removed 3 bases at V and 2 bases at J, with 7 bases between. The CDR3 sequence is CASSFYSQETQYF. CDR3 DNA: TGTGCCAGCAGCTTTTACAGTCAAGAGACCCAGTACTTC.

The rearrangement links TRBV2 to TRBJ2-3, with 10 bases matching TRBD1. This CDR3 comprises 16 residues. The V gene end was trimmed by 7 bases and the J gene end by 4 bases; junction bases not matched to a gene: 11. Germline loops: CDR1 SNHLY, CDR2 FYNNEI. The CDR3 nucleotides are TGTGCCAGCATTATACCCGGGACAGGGGAGGCAGATACGCAGTATTTT. Translation: CASIIPGTGEADTQYF.

This clone was observed a few times. The V and J genes are TRBV6-6 and TRBJ1-5, with TRBD1 matching 10 bases. CDR1 is MNHNY and CDR2 is SVGAGI in the germline V gene (reference sequence). Trimming cost V 5 bases and J 7 bases; bases outside gene matches: 8. This CDR3 has 15 amino acids. As DNA, the CDR3 is TGTGCCAGCAGTCACGGGACAGGGGCAAGGCAGCCCCAGCATTTT. As protein: CASSHGTGARQPQHF.

There are a few counts of this clone. V usage is TRBV29-1 and J usage is TRBJ2-7; 11 positions match TRBD1. V lost 3 bases and J lost 6; bases outside the gene matches: 7. This CDR3 spans 14 amino acids. The germline V gene encodes CDR1 SQVTM and CDR2 ANQGSEA. The DNA of the CDR3 is TGCAGCGTTGACGGGGACAGGGGGATTGGCGAGCAGTACTTC. It encodes CSVDGDRGIGEQYF.

This clone was counted a few times. The chain couples TRBV27 to TRBJ2-3, with a tentative D call TRBD2 (6 bases). Trimming left V 6 bases short and J 0 bases short, with 10 bases between. The CDR3 has 14 residues. Germline loops: CDR1 MNHEY, CDR2 SMNVEV (reference sequence). CDR3 nucleotide sequence: TGTGCCAGCAGCGGCGCGGGAAGCACAGATACGCAGTATTTT. Translation: CASSGAGSTDTQYF.

The rearrangement joins TRBV12-5 to TRBJ1-5, with 9 bases lining up with TRBD1. This CDR3 spans 15 amino acids. V lost 6 bases to trimming and J lost 4 bases; unmatched junction nucleotides: 7. Germline V gene lookup returns CDR1 LGHNT and CDR2 FRNRAP. CDR3 in amino acids: CASGAGTGPNQPQHF. In DNA form, the CDR3 reads TGTGCTAGTGGGGCCGGGACAGGGCCAAATCAGCCCCAGCATTTT.